This paragraph covers one TCR beta chain sequence. In this sample, this clonotype turned up a few times. The antigen it recognizes is unknown. It has no much larger one-base neighbor in the sample; base qualities were not kept. The entry originates in a study of T cells in Graves' hyperthyroidism and ophthalmopathy (dated by TCRdb to about 2019). Concerning the study at large: Peripheral blood samples were taken at the time of initial diagnosis, prior to any treatment. To identify TCR V-J signatures that set the groups apart, the researchers used a discovery cohort of about a hundred patients, made up of roughly 40 with Graves' ophthalmopathy and 55 to 65 with stable Graves' hyperthyroidism. An independent validation cohort of fewer than 20 hyperthyroidism patients and about 15 patients who later progressed to ophthalmopathy tested prospective prediction of ophthalmopathy. The 90 to 100 discovery patients were randomly split 7:3 into training and test sets. In roughly six Graves' hyperthyroidism patients, the study also compared T-cell repertoires from thyroid tissue with T-cell repertoires from blood. After sampling, hyperthyroidism patients received methimazole starting at 30 mg daily, and ophthalmopathy patients received high-dose intravenous methylprednisolone. The paper reports TCR Vbeta CDR3 sequencing of some 140 peripheral blood samples: around 45 ophthalmopathy, about 75 hyperthyroidism and 17 progressor patients.

What the research found in general, with its limitations: In validation, the model predicted progression to ophthalmopathy with approximately 69% sensitivity and 72% to 75% specificity, a median of approximately 6.7 months before onset. Blood samples also contained most of the expanded thyroid clonotypes (frequency above 0.001), which suggests that blood repertoires may reflect thyroid immune responses. Ophthalmopathy was separated from stable hyperthyroidism by a 13 V-J signature model, with around 88% sensitivity and approximately 84% specificity obtained in cross-validation and 80%/75% obtained in testing. Sample size was not statistically predetermined, and blinding of investigators to group allocation was not performed.

The TCR beta CDR3 regions were amplified from RNA transcripts. A first-round RT-PCR of the TCR CDR3 used the HTBI primer set with the Qiagen OneStep RT-PCR kit. Libraries were constructed in a second round of multiplex PCR, after which size selection and purification were performed. Sequencing of the libraries was done on an Illumina HiSeq2000 using paired-end 100 bp reads. As for the original processing: Raw data were processed with SOAPnuke, discarding reads with adapters, uncalled bases, mean Phred below 15, or no exact constant-primer or identifier match. COPE v1.2.5 was used to merge high-quality paired reads, and clonotypes were defined as unique nucleotide sequences. MiTCR v1.1 was used to align the clonotypes against IMGT TRBV, TRBD and TRBJ reference segments. The analysis included only V-J combinations with a frequency above 0.0001, which together covered approximately 99% of the repertoires. A TCS score was defined as the ratio of F50 (clonal expansion) to E x V (chaos), with BLOSUM62-based TCRdist applied between CDR3 peptides within each V-J. Welch's t-statistics and random forest reduced some 510 V-J features to under 15, which were used in a naive Bayes classifier (R e1071). TCRdb reworked the public reads: Q25 trimming with fastp, MiXCR clone assembly, productive beta chains retained. Rows with a matching CDR3 protein are joined into one entry that keeps the most common DNA and genes. These V and J calls rely on TCRdb rather than the paper's analysis. The sample profile shows 450,000 to 650,000 distinct CDR3 sequences; around 14% of them were found once. The ten largest clones capture roughly 7.7% of the sample.

Ophthalmopathy patients had moderately to severely active disease, with a Clinical Activity Score of 3 or more, a NOSPECS grade of 4 or more, and a disease duration of less than 3 months. The study excluded patients with uncontrolled infections, other autoimmune diseases, pregnancy or lactation. Diagnoses relied on clinical symptoms, serum thyroxine and TRAb, thyroid ultrasound and orbital computed tomography. Ficoll-Paque density gradient centrifugation was used to isolate PBMCs from about 9.4 ml of fresh peripheral blood. Trizol reagent was used to extract total RNA, and RNA quality was then checked on an Agilent 2100 Bioanalyzer. The cysteine opens and the phenylalanine closes a CDR3 of 12 amino acids. The entry retains the CDR3 DNA only, 36 bases that are in frame from base 1. As encoded in the germline V gene (reference sequence), CDR1 is LNHDA while CDR2 is SQIVND. V is pruned by 5 bases and J by 6 bases, leaving 3 bases of the junction without a gene match.

The receptor was isolated from a woman aged 18-29 years with Graves' ophthalmopathy. The V and J genes are TRBV19 and TRBJ1-1; a stretch of 7 junction bases matches TRBD1. The sample was blood. The CDR3 corresponds to CASSPGGAEAFF. The DNA sequence is as follows: TGTGCCAGTAGTCCAGGGGGGGCTGAAGCTTTCTTT.